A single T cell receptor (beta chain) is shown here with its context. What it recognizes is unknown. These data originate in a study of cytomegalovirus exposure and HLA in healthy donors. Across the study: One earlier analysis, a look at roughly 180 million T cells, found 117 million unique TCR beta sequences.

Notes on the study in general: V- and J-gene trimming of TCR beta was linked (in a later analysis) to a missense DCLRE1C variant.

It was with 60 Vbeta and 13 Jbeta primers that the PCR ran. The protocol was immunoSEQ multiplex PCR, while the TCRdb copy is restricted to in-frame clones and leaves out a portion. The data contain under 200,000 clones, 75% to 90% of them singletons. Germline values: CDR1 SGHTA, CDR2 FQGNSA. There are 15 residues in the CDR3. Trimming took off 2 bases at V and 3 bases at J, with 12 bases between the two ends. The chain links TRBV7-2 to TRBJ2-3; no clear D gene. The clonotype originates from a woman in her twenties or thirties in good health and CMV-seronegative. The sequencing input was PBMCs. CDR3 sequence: CASSLIRLSTDTQYF. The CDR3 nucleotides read TGTGCCAGCAGCTTAATAAGACTCTCGACAGATACGCAGTATTTT.